The entry that follows covers one T cell receptor (beta chain) sequence. Its antigen remains unidentified. This sample stems from a study of shared clonotypes between healthy human individuals. Findings and limits, study-wide: Several donors shared roughly 5% of their naive CD4 clonotypes.

Assay used: immunoSEQ multiplex PCR; TCRdb lists only in-frame clones, some missing. Of over 1.4 million clones listed, roughly 95% are singletons. The CDR3 is 13 residues long. The V gene end was trimmed by 3 bases and the J gene end by 4 bases; junction bases not matched to a gene: 2. Looked up from germline, CDR1 is SGHTA and CDR2 is FQGNSA. V and J are TRBV7-2 and TRBJ2-7; the match to TRBD2 covers 8 bases. This clonotype originated in a man aged 30 to 39 in good health. What was sequenced was naive CD4+ T cells sorted from blood. Subset denoted: CD45RA+ positively selected. CDR3 coding DNA: TGTGCCAGCAGCTTTAGCGGGATGTACGAGCAGTACTTC. It encodes CASSFSGMYEQYF.